This T cell receptor (beta chain) was sequenced for a study of cytomegalovirus exposure and HLA in healthy donors. CDR1 MNHNY and CDR2 SVGAGI come from the germline V gene (reference sequence). The CDR3 runs to 13 residues. Between the trimmed V and J ends, which lost 2 bases and 3 bases, there was a span of 8 bases. Researchers ran the PCR with 60 Vbeta and 13 Jbeta primers. Clones were read by immunoSEQ multiplex PCR, and TCRdb kept only the in-frame ones, dropping some. This table holds some 200,000 clones, around 73% found once. The rearrangement uses TRBV6-6 and TRBJ2-7; perhaps TRBD1 as D (6 bases). What was sequenced was PBMCs. The receptor was isolated from a woman under 40 in good health and CMV-seronegative. The CDR3 reads CASSYGQHYEQYF. The CDR3 nucleotides are TGTGCCAGCAGTTACGGACAGCACTACGAGCAGTACTTC.